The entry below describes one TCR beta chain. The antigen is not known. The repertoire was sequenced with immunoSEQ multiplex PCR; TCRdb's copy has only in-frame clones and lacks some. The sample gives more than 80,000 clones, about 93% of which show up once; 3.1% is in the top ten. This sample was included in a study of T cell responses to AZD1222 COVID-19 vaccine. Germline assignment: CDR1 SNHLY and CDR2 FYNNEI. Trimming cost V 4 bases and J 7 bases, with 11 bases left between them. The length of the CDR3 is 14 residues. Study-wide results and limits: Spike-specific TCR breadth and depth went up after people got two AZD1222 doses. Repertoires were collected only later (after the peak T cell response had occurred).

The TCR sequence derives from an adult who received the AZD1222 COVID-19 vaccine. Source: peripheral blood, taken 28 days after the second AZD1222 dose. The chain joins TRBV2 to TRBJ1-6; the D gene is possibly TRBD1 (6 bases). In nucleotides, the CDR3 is TGTGCCAGCAGTGCGGACAGCAAGAATTCACCCCTCCACTTT. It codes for CASSADSKNSPLHF.